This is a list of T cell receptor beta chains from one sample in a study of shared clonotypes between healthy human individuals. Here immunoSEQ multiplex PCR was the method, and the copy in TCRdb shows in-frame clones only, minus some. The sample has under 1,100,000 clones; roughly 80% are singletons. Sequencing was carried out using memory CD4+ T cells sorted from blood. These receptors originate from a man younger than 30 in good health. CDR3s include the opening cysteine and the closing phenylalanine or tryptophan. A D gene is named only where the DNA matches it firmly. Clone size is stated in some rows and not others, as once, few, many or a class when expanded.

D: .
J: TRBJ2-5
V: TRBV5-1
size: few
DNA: TGCGCCAGCAGCTTGGGGGCCCAAGAGACCCAGTACTTC
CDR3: CASSLGAQETQYF

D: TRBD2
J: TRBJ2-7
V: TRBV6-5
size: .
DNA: TGTGCCAGCGTCAGCGGGATGACCTACGAGCAGTACTTC
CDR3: CASVSGMTYEQYF

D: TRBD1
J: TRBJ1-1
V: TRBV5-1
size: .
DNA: TGCGCCAGCAGCCTTGGGACAGGGAACACTGAAGCTTTCTTT
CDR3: CASSLGTGNTEAFF

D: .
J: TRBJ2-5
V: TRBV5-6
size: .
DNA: TGTGCCAGCAGCTTTTGGAACCAAGAGACCCAGTACTTC
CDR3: CASSFWNQETQYF

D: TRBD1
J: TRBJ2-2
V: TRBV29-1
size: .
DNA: TGCAGCGTCGCGACAGGGCCCGCCGGGGAGCTGTTTTTT
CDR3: CSVATGPAGELFF

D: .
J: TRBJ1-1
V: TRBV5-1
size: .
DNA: TGCGCCAGCAGCTTGATGGGTTCCAGTCTTAACACTGAAGCTTTCTTT
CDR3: CASSLMGSSLNTEAFF

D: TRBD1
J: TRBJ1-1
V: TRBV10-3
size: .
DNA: TGTGCCATCAGTGGGACAGGGAATAGGACTGAAGCTTTCTTT
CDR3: CAISGTGNRTEAFF

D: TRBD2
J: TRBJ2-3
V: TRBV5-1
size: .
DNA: TGCGCCAGCAGCTTGGAGGGTAGCGGGAGTGCGAATACGCAGTATTTT
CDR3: CASSLEGSGSANTQYF

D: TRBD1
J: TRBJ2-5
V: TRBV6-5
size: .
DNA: TGTGCCAGCAGCCCGACAGGGGTCTTAGGGTACTTC
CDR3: CASSPTGVLGYF

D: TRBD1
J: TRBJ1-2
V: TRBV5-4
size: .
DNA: TGTGCCAGCAGCCTCAGGACAGGGGGCTATGGCTACACCTTC
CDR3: CASSLRTGGYGYTF

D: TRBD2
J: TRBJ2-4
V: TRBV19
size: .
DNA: TGTGCCAGTAGTAACAGCGGGAAGGTTGGTCAGTACTTC
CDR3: CASSNSGKVGQYF

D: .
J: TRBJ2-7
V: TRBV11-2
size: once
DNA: TGTGCCAGCAGCTTAGATGGACGAATTCTCTACGAGCAGTACTTC
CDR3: CASSLDGRILYEQYF

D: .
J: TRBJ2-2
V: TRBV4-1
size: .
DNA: TGCGCCAGCAGCCTGTGGGGCGGCGGTGTGGGGGCCGGGGAGCTGTTTTTT
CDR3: CASSLWGGGVGAGELFF

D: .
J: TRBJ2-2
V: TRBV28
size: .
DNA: TGTGCCAGCAGTCCTGACACGAACACCGGGGAGCTGTTTTTT
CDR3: CASSPDTNTGELFF

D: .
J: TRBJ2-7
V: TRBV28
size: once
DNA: TGTGCCAGCAGCATATCCTACGAGCAGTACTTC
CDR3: CASSISYEQYF

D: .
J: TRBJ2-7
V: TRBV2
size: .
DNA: TGTGCCAACCGGCGTAGGATCACCTCCTACGAGCAGTACTTC
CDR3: CANRRRITSYEQYF

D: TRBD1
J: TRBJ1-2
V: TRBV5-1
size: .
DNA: TGCGCCAGCAGCTTGGAGCAGGGGGGTAACTATGGCTACACCTTC
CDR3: CASSLEQGGNYGYTF

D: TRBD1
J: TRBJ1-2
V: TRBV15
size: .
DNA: TGTGCCACCAGTGAATCCGGGACAGGGATTGGCTACACCTTC
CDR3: CATSESGTGIGYTF

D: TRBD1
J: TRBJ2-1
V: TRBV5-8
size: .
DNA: TGTGCCAGCAGCGTGGACAGGATCCCGGACTACAATGAGCAGTTCTTC
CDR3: CASSVDRIPDYNEQFF

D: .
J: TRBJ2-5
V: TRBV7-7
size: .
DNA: TGTGCTAGCAGCCTGCGACTAGACCAAGAGACCCAGTACTTC
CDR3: CASSLRLDQETQYF

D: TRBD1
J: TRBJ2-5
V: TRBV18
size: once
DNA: TGTGCCAGCTCACCGGACAGGGCCCAAGAGACCCAGTACTTC
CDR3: CASSPDRAQETQYF

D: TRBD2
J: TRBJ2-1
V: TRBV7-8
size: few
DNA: TGTGCCAGCAGCTTAGTTCCTAGCGGGAGGGGTTTTAGATCCTACAATGAGCAGTTCTTC
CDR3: CASSLVPSGRGFRSYNEQFF

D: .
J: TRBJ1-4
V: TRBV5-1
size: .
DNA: TGCGCCAGCAGCCTAGGGGGGATGGCAACTAATGAAAAACTGTTTTTT
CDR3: CASSLGGMATNEKLFF

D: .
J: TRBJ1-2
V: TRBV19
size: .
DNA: TGTGCCAGTACCCCGGGCGGGCAGCCTAACTATGGCTACACCTTC
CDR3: CASTPGGQPNYGYTF

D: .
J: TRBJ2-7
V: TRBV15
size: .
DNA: TGTGCCACCAGCAGGCTACAGGGCTACGAGCAGTACTTC
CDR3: CATSRLQGYEQYF

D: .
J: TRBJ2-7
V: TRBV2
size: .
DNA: TGTGCCAGCAGTGACAGAACAGCCGAGCAGTACTTC
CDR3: CASSDRTAEQYF

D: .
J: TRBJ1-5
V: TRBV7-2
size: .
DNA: TGTGCCAGCAGCCAATATAATCAGCCCCAGCATTTT
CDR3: CASSQYNQPQHF

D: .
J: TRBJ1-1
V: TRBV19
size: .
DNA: TGTGCCAGTACAGAAAACACTGAAGCTTTCTTT
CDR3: CASTENTEAFF

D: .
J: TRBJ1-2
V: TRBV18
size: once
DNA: TGTGCCAGCTCACCAAACTATGGCTACACCTTC
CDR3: CASSPNYGYTF

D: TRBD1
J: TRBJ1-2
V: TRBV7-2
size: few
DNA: TGTGCCAGCAGCTCTCACAGGGGGCTAGGGGGCTACACCTTC
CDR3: CASSSHRGLGGYTF

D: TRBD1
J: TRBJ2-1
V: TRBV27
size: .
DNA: TGTGCCAGCAGACAACCGGGACAGGCCTACAATGAGCAGTTCTTC
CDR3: CASRQPGQAYNEQFF

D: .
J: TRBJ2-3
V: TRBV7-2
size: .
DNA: TGTGCCAGCAGCTTGTGGAGGTTTGTCGGTACAGATACGCAGTATTTT
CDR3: CASSLWRFVGTDTQYF

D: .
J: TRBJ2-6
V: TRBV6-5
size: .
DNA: TGTGCCAGCAGTTCCTGGAACTCTGGGGCCAACGTCCTGACTTTC
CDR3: CASSSWNSGANVLTF

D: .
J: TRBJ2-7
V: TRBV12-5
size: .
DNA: TGTGCTAGTGGTTTTGAGGAACCTATGCAGGACTTC
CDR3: CASGFEEPMQDF

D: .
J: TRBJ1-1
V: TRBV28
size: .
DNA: TGTGCCAGCAGTTCGGGACACTACACTGAAGCTTTCTTT
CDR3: CASSSGHYTEAFF

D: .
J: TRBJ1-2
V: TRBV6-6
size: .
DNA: TGTGCCAGCAGTTACCCAGAGACTAACTATGGCTACACCTTC
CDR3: CASSYPETNYGYTF

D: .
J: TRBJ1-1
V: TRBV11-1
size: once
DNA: TGTGCCAGCAAACTAACCCGGGACGGGTACACTGAAGCTTTCTTT
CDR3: CASKLTRDGYTEAFF

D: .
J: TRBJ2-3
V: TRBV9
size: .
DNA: TGTGCCAGCAGCGTTTGGCGGATCGCTGATACGCAGTATTTT
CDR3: CASSVWRIADTQYF

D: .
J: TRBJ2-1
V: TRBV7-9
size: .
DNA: TGTGCCAGCAGCTTTTTGACTAGCAATGAGCAGTTCTTC
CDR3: CASSFLTSNEQFF

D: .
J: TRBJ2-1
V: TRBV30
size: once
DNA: TGTGCCTGGAGTGTGCGAAGAGACAATGAGCAGTTCTTC
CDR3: CAWSVRRDNEQFF

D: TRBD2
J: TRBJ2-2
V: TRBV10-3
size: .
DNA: TGTGCCATCCCGGGGGGGGCGCGGACCGGGGAGCTGTTTTTT
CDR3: CAIPGGARTGELFF